The rows below give T cell receptor beta chains drawn from one sample of a study of CD8+ T cells in alopecia areata. Sequencing used immunoSEQ multiplex PCR; TCRdb keeps in-frame clones, though not all of them. The sample shows 150,000 or so clones, less than 75% of them seen only once. Specimen: CD8+ T cells sorted from blood, collected at week 0. These receptors were collected from a human donor with alopecia areata. The CDR3 runs from the conserved cysteine through the conserved F or W. D genes are given only for firm matches. Expanded clones get a size class; other rows say once, few or many, or leave the size out.

cdr3_length: 15
j_call: TRBJ2-7
d_call: TRBD1
v_call: TRBV29-1
clone_size: NA
cdr3_aa: CSVEDGQGATYEQYF
cdr3_nt: TGCAGCGTTGAAGACGGACAGGGGGCGACCTACGAGCAGTACTTC

cdr3_length: 16
j_call: TRBJ2-7
d_call: NA
v_call: TRBV13
clone_size: NA
cdr3_aa: CASSHRETVPPYEQYF
cdr3_nt: TGTGCCAGCAGCCATCGTGAAACAGTCCCTCCCTACGAGCAGTACTTC

cdr3_length: 14
j_call: TRBJ2-5
d_call: TRBD1
v_call: TRBV2
clone_size: NA
cdr3_aa: CASTGTGDQETQYF
cdr3_nt: TGTGCCAGCACCGGGACAGGGGACCAAGAGACCCAGTACTTC

cdr3_length: 10
j_call: TRBJ1-4
d_call: NA
v_call: TRBV2
clone_size: NA
cdr3_aa: CASRISGEVF
cdr3_nt: TGTGCCAGCAGGATATCCGGGGAGGTTTTT

cdr3_length: 15
j_call: TRBJ1-6
d_call: NA
v_call: TRBV19
clone_size: NA
cdr3_aa: CASSPPEGRNSPLHF
cdr3_nt: TGTGCCAGTAGTCCTCCGGAGGGGCGCAATTCACCCCTCCACTTT

cdr3_length: 18
j_call: TRBJ1-2
d_call: TRBD1
v_call: TRBV4-1
clone_size: NA
cdr3_aa: CASSRRVGGDRGDEGYTF
cdr3_nt: TGCGCCAGCAGCCGACGTGTAGGTGGAGACAGGGGGGATGAGGGCTACACCTTC

cdr3_length: 14
j_call: TRBJ2-3
d_call: TRBD1
v_call: TRBV2
clone_size: NA
cdr3_aa: CASSRTGEQDTQYF
cdr3_nt: TGTGCCAGCAGCCGGACAGGGGAGCAGGATACGCAGTATTTT

cdr3_length: 12
j_call: TRBJ2-2
d_call: NA
v_call: TRBV7-2
clone_size: few
cdr3_aa: CASSLRVGELFF
cdr3_nt: TGTGCCAGCAGCCTTAGGGTCGGGGAGCTGTTTTTT

cdr3_length: 14
j_call: TRBJ2-7
d_call: TRBD1
v_call: TRBV5-1
clone_size: NA
cdr3_aa: CASSLVGTAYEQYF
cdr3_nt: TGCGCCAGCAGCTTGGTAGGGACAGCCTACGAGCAGTACTTC

cdr3_length: 14
j_call: TRBJ2-5
d_call: NA
v_call: TRBV2
clone_size: NA
cdr3_aa: CASSEVGGLETQYF
cdr3_nt: TGTGCCAGCAGTGAAGTGGGGGGCCTGGAGACCCAGTACTTC

cdr3_length: 14
j_call: TRBJ1-5
d_call: TRBD1
v_call: TRBV13
clone_size: NA
cdr3_aa: CASSFGQGNQPQHF
cdr3_nt: TGTGCCAGCAGCTTCGGACAGGGGAACCAGCCCCAGCATTTT

cdr3_length: 11
j_call: TRBJ1-6
d_call: NA
v_call: TRBV12-5
clone_size: NA
cdr3_aa: CASAGNSPLHF
cdr3_nt: TGTGCTAGTGCAGGGAATTCACCCCTCCACTTT

cdr3_length: 14
j_call: TRBJ1-4
d_call: NA
v_call: TRBV6-5
clone_size: NA
cdr3_aa: CASSYSQLGEKLFF
cdr3_nt: TGTGCCAGCAGTTACAGCCAACTTGGAGAAAAACTGTTTTTT

cdr3_length: 11
j_call: TRBJ2-7
d_call: NA
v_call: TRBV25-1
clone_size: once
cdr3_aa: CASSERYEQYF
cdr3_nt: TGTGCCAGCAGTGAAAGGTACGAGCAGTACTTC

cdr3_length: 16
j_call: TRBJ2-1
d_call: TRBD2
v_call: TRBV4-2
clone_size: NA
cdr3_aa: CASSPRGRGGPMEQFF
cdr3_nt: TGTGCCAGCAGCCCGAGGGGGCGGGGGGGCCCAATGGAGCAGTTCTTC

cdr3_length: 12
j_call: TRBJ2-1
d_call: TRBD2
v_call: TRBV25-1
clone_size: NA
cdr3_aa: CATSGVYNEQFF
cdr3_nt: TGTGCCACCAGCGGGGTATACAATGAGCAGTTCTTC

cdr3_length: 15
j_call: TRBJ1-5
d_call: NA
v_call: TRBV28
clone_size: NA
cdr3_aa: CASSTRGGINQPQHF
cdr3_nt: TGTGCCAGCAGTACGAGGGGAGGGATCAATCAGCCCCAGCATTTT

cdr3_length: 16
j_call: TRBJ2-3
d_call: NA
v_call: TRBV2
clone_size: once
cdr3_aa: CASTGPEGLSTDTQYF
cdr3_nt: TGTGCCAGCACCGGACCCGAGGGGCTTAGCACAGATACGCAGTATTTT

cdr3_length: 13
j_call: TRBJ2-7
d_call: NA
v_call: TRBV10-2
clone_size: few
cdr3_aa: CASSDSNPYEQYF
cdr3_nt: TGCGCCAGCAGTGATAGCAATCCCTACGAGCAGTACTTC

cdr3_length: 17
j_call: TRBJ2-6
d_call: NA
v_call: TRBV29-1
clone_size: NA
cdr3_aa: CSVLPGTPSSGANVLTF
cdr3_nt: TGCAGCGTACTACCGGGGACACCGAGCTCTGGGGCCAACGTCCTGACTTTC

cdr3_length: 15
j_call: TRBJ1-5
d_call: TRBD1
v_call: TRBV9
clone_size: few
cdr3_aa: CASSAGTGGDQPQHF
cdr3_nt: TGTGCCAGCAGCGCAGGGACAGGGGGCGATCAGCCCCAGCATTTT

cdr3_length: 15
j_call: TRBJ1-1
d_call: NA
v_call: TRBV6-5
clone_size: few
cdr3_aa: CASSLLTPGNTEAFF
cdr3_nt: TGTGCCAGCAGTCTCTTAACCCCGGGGAACACTGAAGCTTTCTTT

cdr3_length: 14
j_call: TRBJ2-2
d_call: NA
v_call: TRBV7-9
clone_size: NA
cdr3_aa: CASVSRDQGGELFF
cdr3_nt: TGTGCCAGCGTATCTAGGGACCAAGGCGGGGAGCTGTTTTTT

cdr3_length: 16
j_call: TRBJ2-4
d_call: NA
v_call: TRBV5-1
clone_size: NA
cdr3_aa: CASSARQGRAKNIQYF
cdr3_nt: TGCGCCAGCAGCGCCCGACAAGGTAGAGCCAAAAACATTCAGTACTTC

cdr3_length: 14
j_call: TRBJ1-2
d_call: NA
v_call: TRBV7-9
clone_size: NA
cdr3_aa: CASSLKPRVDGYTF
cdr3_nt: TGTGCCAGCAGCTTAAAGCCCAGGGTCGATGGCTACACCTTC

cdr3_length: 14
j_call: TRBJ2-5
d_call: NA
v_call: TRBV30
clone_size: NA
cdr3_aa: CAWKPGGFEETQYF
cdr3_nt: TGTGCCTGGAAACCTGGGGGGTTTGAAGAGACCCAGTACTTC

cdr3_length: 14
j_call: TRBJ2-3
d_call: NA
v_call: TRBV9
clone_size: NA
cdr3_aa: CASSYLSHTDTQYF
cdr3_nt: TGTGCCAGCAGTTATCTCAGTCACACAGATACGCAGTATTTT

cdr3_length: 14
j_call: TRBJ1-1
d_call: NA
v_call: TRBV15
clone_size: NA
cdr3_aa: CATLDSRENTEAFF
cdr3_nt: TGTGCCACCCTGGACAGTCGAGAGAACACTGAAGCTTTCTTT

cdr3_length: 13
j_call: TRBJ1-1
d_call: NA
v_call: TRBV13
clone_size: NA
cdr3_aa: CASSPNKNTEAFF
cdr3_nt: TGTGCCAGCAGCCCAAATAAGAACACTGAAGCTTTCTTT

cdr3_length: 15
j_call: TRBJ2-5
d_call: NA
v_call: TRBV2
clone_size: few
cdr3_aa: CASIGMGTEGETQYF
cdr3_nt: TGTGCCAGCATCGGTATGGGGACGGAGGGGGAGACCCAGTACTTC

cdr3_length: 14
j_call: TRBJ2-3
d_call: NA
v_call: TRBV27
clone_size: NA
cdr3_aa: CASSDPGPTDTQYF
cdr3_nt: TGTGCCAGCAGTGATCCCGGGCCCACAGATACGCAGTATTTT

cdr3_length: 15
j_call: TRBJ1-1
d_call: TRBD1
v_call: TRBV30
clone_size: NA
cdr3_aa: CAWSVGTGGNTEAFF
cdr3_nt: TGTGCCTGGAGTGTTGGGACAGGGGGGAACACTGAAGCTTTCTTT

cdr3_length: 13
j_call: TRBJ1-4
d_call: TRBD1
v_call: TRBV7-6
clone_size: NA
cdr3_aa: CASSPAAGQGQFF
cdr3_nt: TGTGCCAGCAGCCCCGCGGCGGGACAGGGGCAGTTTTTT

cdr3_length: 15
j_call: TRBJ2-3
d_call: NA
v_call: TRBV7-9
clone_size: NA
cdr3_aa: CASSLGGALSDTQYF
cdr3_nt: TGTGCCAGCAGCTTAGGAGGGGCCCTATCAGATACGCAGTATTTT

cdr3_length: 14
j_call: TRBJ2-3
d_call: NA
v_call: TRBV7-9
clone_size: NA
cdr3_aa: CASSLEGAADTQYF
cdr3_nt: TGTGCCAGCAGCTTAGAAGGGGCCGCAGATACGCAGTATTTT

cdr3_length: 16
j_call: TRBJ1-5
d_call: TRBD1
v_call: TRBV10-2
clone_size: NA
cdr3_aa: CASSEWDRLTNQPQHF
cdr3_nt: TGCGCCAGCAGTGAGTGGGACAGGTTGACCAATCAGCCCCAGCATTTT

cdr3_length: 10
j_call: TRBJ2-5
d_call: TRBD2
v_call: TRBV29-1
clone_size: NA
cdr3_aa: CSGGGETQYF
cdr3_nt: TGCAGCGGGGGGGGAGAGACCCAGTACTTC

cdr3_length: 13
j_call: TRBJ1-2
d_call: NA
v_call: TRBV27
clone_size: NA
cdr3_aa: CASSLTRNYGYTF
cdr3_nt: TGTGCCAGCAGTTTGACTCGTAACTATGGCTACACCTTC

cdr3_length: 16
j_call: TRBJ2-3
d_call: TRBD2
v_call: TRBV10-3
clone_size: NA
cdr3_aa: CAISVIAGGPIDTQYF
cdr3_nt: TGTGCCATCAGTGTTATAGCGGGGGGGCCGATAGATACGCAGTATTTT

cdr3_length: 18
j_call: TRBJ1-2
d_call: NA
v_call: TRBV4-1
clone_size: few
cdr3_aa: CASSQVVSVLKGTYGYTF
cdr3_nt: TGCGCCAGCAGCCAAGTGGTTTCGGTGCTAAAGGGGACCTATGGCTACACCTTC

cdr3_length: 12
j_call: TRBJ2-4
d_call: TRBD2
v_call: TRBV5-4
clone_size: NA
cdr3_aa: CASSLEGGAQYF
cdr3_nt: TGTGCCAGCAGCTTGGAGGGAGGGGCGCAGTACTTC

cdr3_length: 15
j_call: TRBJ2-7
d_call: NA
v_call: TRBV19
clone_size: NA
cdr3_aa: CASSIFPGATYEQYF
cdr3_nt: TGTGCCAGTAGTATTTTCCCAGGGGCGACCTACGAGCAGTACTTC

cdr3_length: 12
j_call: TRBJ1-1
d_call: NA
v_call: TRBV5-1
clone_size: NA
cdr3_aa: CASSFQNTEAFF
cdr3_nt: TGCGCCAGCAGCTTCCAGAACACTGAAGCTTTCTTT

cdr3_length: 15
j_call: TRBJ2-4
d_call: TRBD1
v_call: TRBV6-5
clone_size: once
cdr3_aa: CASSPGQAGENIQYF
cdr3_nt: TGTGCCAGCAGTCCGGGACAGGCCGGAGAAAACATTCAGTACTTC

cdr3_length: 14
j_call: TRBJ2-7
d_call: NA
v_call: TRBV19
clone_size: NA
cdr3_aa: CASRGDGRPGEQYF
cdr3_nt: TGTGCCAGTAGAGGAGACGGTAGACCTGGCGAGCAGTACTTC

cdr3_length: 15
j_call: TRBJ1-1
d_call: TRBD1
v_call: TRBV7-9
clone_size: NA
cdr3_aa: CASSSRRTGATEAFF
cdr3_nt: TGTGCCAGCAGCTCTAGACGGACAGGGGCCACTGAAGCTTTCTTT

cdr3_length: 12
j_call: TRBJ2-7
d_call: NA
v_call: TRBV6-1
clone_size: once
cdr3_aa: CASSGQGYEQYF
cdr3_nt: TGTGCCAGCAGCGGCCAGGGCTACGAGCAGTACTTC